One sample yielded the 13 T cell receptor beta chains listed below, sequenced in a study of shared clonotypes between healthy human individuals. CD45RO-negative cells were positively selected for CCR7, leaving out terminally differentiated effector memory CD45RA+ cells. Only in-frame clones appear in the TCRdb table, and some are missing; sequencing was by immunoSEQ multiplex PCR. The table shows approximately 1.9 million clones, with 93% occurring only once. The sequencing sample was made of naive CD8+ T cells from PBMCs. The receptors originated from a man aged 18 to 30 in good health. Some clones in this sample may be carry-over from other donors' samples.

This clone was found a few times. The V gene is TRBV7-8, the J gene TRBJ2-2; 9 positions match TRBD2. The junction had 5 bases not matched to a gene; V was cut back by 0 bases and J by 9 bases. CDR1 is SGHVS, CDR2 FQNEAQ, per germline. There are 15 residues in the CDR3. The CDR3 DNA follows: TGTGCCAGCAGCTTAGCAGGACTAGCGTCCAGGGAGCTGTTTTTT. Encoded protein: CASSLAGLASRELFF.

V is TRBV14 and J is TRBJ2-1; tentatively, D is TRBD2 (6 bases). Germline assignment: CDR1 SGHDN and CDR2 FVKESK. This CDR3 spans 13 amino acids. V was cut by 6 bases and J by 5 bases, with 11 bases left in between. The CDR3 DNA follows: TGTGCCAGCAGTCCGGGGGATCACAATGAGCAGTTCTTC. Translating it yields CASSPGDHNEQFF.

The chain has TRBV6-1 and TRBJ2-5; D unclear. CDR1 and CDR2 (germline): MNHNS, SASEGT. The CDR3 is 17 amino acids. The V gene lost 2 bases and the J gene lost 1 base, with 17 bases spanning the gap. In DNA, the CDR3 is TGTGCCAGCAGTGAATTGGGGTATGTGGGGTTCCAAGAGACCCAGTACTTC. Its translation is CASSELGYVGFQETQYF.

This clone has just one count. The genes are TRBV6-6 and TRBJ1-5, with D hard to call. There are 13 residues in the CDR3. V was pared by 2 bases and J by 4 bases, with 6 bases between. Germline-derived CDR1 and CDR2 are MNHNY and SVGAGI (reference sequence). This CDR3 reads CASSYEGNQPQHF. CDR3 DNA: TGTGCCAGCAGTTACGAGGGAAATCAGCCCCAGCATTTT.

This chain joins TRBV28 and TRBJ2-7, with D maybe TRBD2 (6 bases). The CDR3 is 15 residues long. Germline V lookup: CDR1 MDHEN, CDR2 SYDVKM. V lost 3 bases and J lost 3, with 15 bases in between. CDR3 sequence: CASSLPQERVYEQYF. CDR3 in DNA: TGTGCCAGCAGTTTGCCCCAGGAGCGGGTCTACGAGCAGTACTTC.

The chain carries TRBV9 and TRBJ1-3; weak D call: TRBD1 (5 bases). The CDR3 covers 16 residues. Trimming took 0 bases from V and 0 from J, leaving 10 bases between them. The germline CDR1 and CDR2 sequences are SGDLS and YYNGEE. The CDR3 spells CASSVAGYSSGNTIYF. The CDR3 DNA reads as TGTGCCAGCAGCGTAGCAGGGTACTCCTCTGGAAACACCATATATTTT. Supplemented by reference TRBV9 and TRBJ1-3, the full variable domain reads DSGVTQTPKHLITATGQRVTLRCSPRSGDLSVYWYQQSLDQGLQFLIQYYNGEERAKGNILERFSAQQFPDLHSELNLSSLELGDSALYFCASSVAGYSSGNTIYFGEGSWLTVV.

The CDR3 nucleotides are TGTGCCAGCAGCCCCGGGACGGCCAAAAACATTCAGTACTTC. This codes for CASSPGTAKNIQYF. J is TRBJ2-4 and V is TRBV7-8; D tentatively fits TRBD1 or TRBD2 (5 bases each). Germline CDR1 and CDR2: SGHVS and FQNEAQ. With 5 bases removed from V and 1 base from J, the gap between germline ends came to 9 bases. The CDR3 covers 14 residues.

This sequence joins TRBV28 and TRBJ1-5; D gene ambiguous. V was cut by 5 bases and J by 1 base, with 9 bases left in between. This CDR3 region has 14 residues. The germline V gene has CDR1 MDHEN and CDR2 SYDVKM. CDR3 amino acids: CASSRRPSNQPQHF. The CDR3 DNA follows: TGTGCCAGCAGTCGGCGCCCCAGCAATCAGCCCCAGCATTTT.

This sequence joins TRBV29-1 and TRBJ2-1; 10 nucleotides agree with TRBD2. With 5 bases clipped from V and 9 bases from J, the junction kept 7 bases outside the gene matches. This CDR3 is built from 13 residues. Looked up from germline, CDR1 is SQVTM and CDR2 is ANQGSEA. DNA for the CDR3: TGCAGCGTTTCTAGCGGGGGAGCCGCTGAGCAGTTCTTC. Translated, it gives CSVSSGGAAEQFF.

The J gene is TRBJ2-5, the V gene TRBV27; TRBD2 might be the D (6 bases). The J call may be in error: the DNA end matches TRBJ2-7 better. CDR1 MNHEY and CDR2 SMNVEV come from the germline V gene (reference sequence). CDR3 length equals 13 residues. CDR3 bases: TGTGCCAGCAGTTGGGGGACTTCAGCCGAGCAGTACTTC. It codes for CASSWGTSAEQYF.

Turning to this clone: Other DNA variants within this sample encode the same CDR3. V usage is TRBV9 and J usage is TRBJ2-3; TRBD2 matches 8 bases. This CDR3 comprises 16 residues. Germline lookup yields CDR1 SGDLS and CDR2 YYNGEE. Germline trimming cut 0 bases from V and 0 bases from J; bases unmatched to any gene: 3. CDR3 region: CASSVVASGSTDTQYF. CDR3 nucleotide sequence: TGTGCCAGCAGCGTAGTCGCTAGCGGGAGCACAGATACGCAGTATTTT.

The CDR3 DNA is TGTGCCAGCAGTGAAGCCGGGACACTAATCTACGAGCAGTACTTC. Amino acid sequence: CASSEAGTLIYEQYF. The chain carries TRBV2 and TRBJ2-7; possible D gene TRBD1, 6 bases. Germline lookup yields CDR1 SNHLY and CDR2 FYNNEI. The CDR3 contains 15 residues. V was pared by 0 bases and J by 3 bases, with 12 bases between.

This chain connects TRBV28 to TRBJ2-7; 10 bases align to TRBD2. V lost 2 bases, J lost 7 bases, and 14 bases stayed unmatched. Germline CDR1 is MDHEN and CDR2 is SYDVKM. This CDR3 comprises 17 residues. CDR3 sequence: CASSLISGRLGPGEQYF. As DNA, the CDR3 is TGTGCCAGCAGTTTAATTAGCGGGAGGTTGGGACCGGGGGAGCAGTACTTC.